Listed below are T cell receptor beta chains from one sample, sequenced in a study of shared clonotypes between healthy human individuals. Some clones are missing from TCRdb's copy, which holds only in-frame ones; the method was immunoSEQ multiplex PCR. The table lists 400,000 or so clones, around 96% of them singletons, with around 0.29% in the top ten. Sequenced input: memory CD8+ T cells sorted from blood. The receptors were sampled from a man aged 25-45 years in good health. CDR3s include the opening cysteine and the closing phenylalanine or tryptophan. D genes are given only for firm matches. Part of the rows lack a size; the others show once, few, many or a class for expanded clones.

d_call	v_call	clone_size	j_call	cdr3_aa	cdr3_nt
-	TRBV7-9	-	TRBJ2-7	CASSIRLESSYEQYF	TGTGCCAGCAGCATACGACTAGAGTCGTCCTACGAGCAGTACTTC
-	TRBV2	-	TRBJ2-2	CASSGGELFF	TGTGCCAGCAGTGGCGGGGAGCTGTTTTTT
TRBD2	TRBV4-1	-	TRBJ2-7	CASSQLAGVYYEQYF	TGCGCCAGCAGCCAGCTAGCGGGAGTTTACTACGAGCAGTACTTC
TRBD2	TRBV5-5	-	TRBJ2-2	CASSLSSGRSAGELFF	TGTGCCAGCAGCTTATCCAGCGGGAGATCGGCCGGGGAGCTGTTTTTT
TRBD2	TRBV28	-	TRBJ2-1	CASSPGAGGTGYNEQFF	TGTGCCAGCAGTCCCGGGGCGGGAGGGACTGGTTACAATGAGCAGTTCTTC
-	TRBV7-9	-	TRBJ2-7	CASSLSDTYEQYF	TGTGCCAGCAGCTTATCCGACACCTACGAGCAGTACTTC
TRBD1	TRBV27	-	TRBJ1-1	CASRPLTGGWTEAFF	TGTGCCAGCAGGCCCCTAACAGGGGGCTGGACTGAAGCTTTCTTT
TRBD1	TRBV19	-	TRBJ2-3	CASSIGSGTGGMTDTQYF	TGTGCCAGTAGTATCGGATCCGGGACAGGGGGGATGACAGATACGCAGTATTTT
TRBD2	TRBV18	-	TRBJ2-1	CASSPGGLAPYNEQFF	TGTGCCAGCTCACCAGGGGGACTAGCACCCTACAATGAGCAGTTCTTC
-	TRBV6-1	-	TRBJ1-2	CASSTLANYGYTF	TGTGCCAGCAGCACGCTGGCCAACTATGGCTACACCTTC
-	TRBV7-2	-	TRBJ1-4	CASSLDPGYEKLFF	TGTGCCAGCAGCTTAGACCCAGGGTACGAAAAACTGTTTTTT
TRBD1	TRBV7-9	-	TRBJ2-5	CASNWDRGSETQYF	TGTGCCAGCAACTGGGACAGGGGCTCAGAGACCCAGTACTTC
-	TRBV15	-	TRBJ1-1	CATSRSQELTEAFF	TGTGCCACCAGCAGATCACAGGAACTCACTGAAGCTTTCTTT
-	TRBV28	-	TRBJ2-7	CASSPLVWNEQYF	TGTGCCAGCAGTCCCCTAGTTTGGAACGAGCAGTACTTC
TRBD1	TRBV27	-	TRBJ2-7	CASSPGQVQGVAYEQYF	TGTGCCAGCAGTCCCGGACAGGTTCAAGGAGTGGCCTACGAGCAGTACTTC
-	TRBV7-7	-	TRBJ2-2	CASSLEGAGELFF	TGTGCTAGCAGCTTGGAGGGGGCCGGGGAGCTGTTTTTT
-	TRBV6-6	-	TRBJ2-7	CAISRGQPYEQYF	TGTGCCATCAGTAGGGGACAACCCTACGAGCAGTACTTC
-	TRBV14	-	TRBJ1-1	CASSQGGQNTEAFF	TGTGCCAGCAGCCAAGGGGGACAGAACACTGAAGCTTTCTTT
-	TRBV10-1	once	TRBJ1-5	CASSAGNSNQPQHF	TGCGCCAGCAGTGCGGGGAATAGCAATCAGCCCCAGCATTTT
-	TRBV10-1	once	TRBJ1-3	CASSESSGNTIYF	TGCGCCAGCAGTGAAAGCTCTGGAAACACCATATATTTT
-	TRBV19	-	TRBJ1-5	CASSIDDRRSPQHF	TGTGCCAGTAGTATAGACGACAGGCGTTCCCCCCAGCATTTT
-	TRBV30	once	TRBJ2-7	CAWNRQYYEQYF	TGTGCCTGGAACAGGCAATACTACGAGCAGTACTTC
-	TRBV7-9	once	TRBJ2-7	CASSLFEDEQYF	TGTGCCAGCAGCTTATTTGAGGACGAGCAGTACTTC
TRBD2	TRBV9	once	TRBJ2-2	CASSVGTSGTGELFF	TGTGCCAGCAGCGTAGGGACTAGCGGGACCGGGGAGCTGTTTTTT
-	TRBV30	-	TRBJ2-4	CAWSDQGRSKNIQYF	TGTGCCTGGAGTGACCAGGGACGGTCCAAAAACATTCAGTACTTC
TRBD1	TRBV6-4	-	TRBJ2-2	CAPRDRALTSANTGELFF	TGTGCCCCCCGGGACAGGGCCTTGACATCCGCGAACACCGGGGAGCTGTTTTTT
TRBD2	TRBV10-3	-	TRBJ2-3	CAISKILAGDPHTDTQYF	TGTGCCATCAGTAAAATTCTAGCGGGAGACCCCCACACAGATACGCAGTATTTT
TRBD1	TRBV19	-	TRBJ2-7	CASSPGTGGYEQYF	TGTGCCAGTAGTCCCGGGACAGGGGGCTACGAGCAGTACTTC
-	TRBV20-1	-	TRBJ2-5	CRAARGETQYF	TGCAGAGCGGCGAGGGGAGAGACCCAGTACTTC
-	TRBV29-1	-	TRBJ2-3	CSVPHTDTQYF	TGCAGCGTCCCCCACACAGATACGCAGTATTTT
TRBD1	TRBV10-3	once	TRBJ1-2	CAITEDRNLYGYTF	TGTGCCATCACCGAGGACAGGAACCTCTATGGCTACACCTTC
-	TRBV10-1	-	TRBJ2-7	CATTGGSYEQYF	TGCGCCACGACGGGGGGCTCTTACGAGCAGTACTTC
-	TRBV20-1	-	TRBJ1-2	CSARGEQQF	TGCAGTGCTAGAGGGGAACAGCAATTC
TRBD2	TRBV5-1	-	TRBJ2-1	CASSQIGTSGSRNEQFF	TGCGCCAGCAGCCAAATCGGGACTAGCGGGAGCCGCAATGAGCAGTTCTTC
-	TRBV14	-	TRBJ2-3	CASSQVPGLADTQYF	TGTGCCAGCAGCCAAGTCCCAGGGTTGGCAGATACGCAGTATTTT
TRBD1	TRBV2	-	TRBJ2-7	CASSVRGRNEQYF	TGTGCCAGCAGTGTCAGGGGGCGCAACGAGCAGTACTTC
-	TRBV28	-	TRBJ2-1	CALGRGLDEQFF	TGTGCCCTCGGTAGGGGCTTAGATGAGCAGTTCTTC
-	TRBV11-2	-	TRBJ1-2	CASRGTGYGYTF	TGTGCCAGCAGGGGGACCGGCTATGGCTACACCTTC
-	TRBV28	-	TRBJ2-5	CASSIQETQYF	TGTGCCAGCAGTATCCAAGAGACCCAGTACTTC
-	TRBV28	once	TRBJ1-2	CASSLPPVYGYTF	TGTGCCAGCAGTTTACCCCCGGTATACGGCTACACCTTC
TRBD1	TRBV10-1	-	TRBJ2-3	CASSNRGAATDTQYF	TGCGCCAGCAGCAACAGGGGCGCGGCCACAGATACGCAGTATTTT
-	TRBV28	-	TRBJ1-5	CASTPAGTLGSNQPQHF	TGTGCCAGCACTCCCGCGGGGACCCTGGGAAGCAATCAGCCCCAGCATTTT
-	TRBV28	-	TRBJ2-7	CASSLPKTRRYEQYF	TGTGCCAGCAGTTTACCTAAGACTAGGCGATACGAGCAGTACTTC
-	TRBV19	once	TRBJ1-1	CASHMGGTEAFF	TGTGCCAGCCATATGGGGGGGACTGAAGCTTTCTTT
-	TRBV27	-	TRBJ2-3	CASSIVSTDTQYF	TGTGCCAGCAGCATAGTTTCCACAGATACGCAGTATTTT
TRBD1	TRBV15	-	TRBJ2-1	CATSRDFRTGVNEQFF	TGTGCCACCAGCAGAGATTTTAGGACAGGTGTCAATGAGCAGTTCTTC
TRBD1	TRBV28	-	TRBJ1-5	CASSSGGAQPQHF	TGTGCCAGCAGTTCAGGGGGCGCTCAGCCCCAGCATTTT
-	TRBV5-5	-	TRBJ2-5	CASSLSGKETQYF	TGTGCCAGCAGCTTGTCCGGCAAAGAGACCCAGTACTTC
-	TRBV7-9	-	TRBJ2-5	CASSLPTGRWQETQYF	TGTGCCAGCAGCTTACCAACGGGACGGTGGCAAGAGACCCAGTACTTC
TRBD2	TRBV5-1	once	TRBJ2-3	CASRRLAGGVDTQYF	TGCGCCAGCCGCCGACTAGCGGGAGGTGTAGATACGCAGTATTTT
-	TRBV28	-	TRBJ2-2	CASSLPSVVWTGELFF	TGTGCCAGCAGTTTACCCTCTGTAGTTTGGACCGGGGAGCTGTTTTTT
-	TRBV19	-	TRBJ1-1	CASSRRGRNDAFF	TGTGCCAGTAGTAGACGGGGGCGGAACGATGCTTTCTTT
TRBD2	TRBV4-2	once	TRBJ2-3	CASSPFSGGVTDTQYF	TGTGCCAGCAGCCCCTTTTCTGGGGGGGTCACAGATACGCAGTATTTT
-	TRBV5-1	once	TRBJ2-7	CASSLAEGPSYEQYF	TGCGCCAGCAGCTTGGCGGAGGGACCTTCCTACGAGCAGTACTTC
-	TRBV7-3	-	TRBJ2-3	CASSLGGKLGDTQYF	TGTGCCAGCAGCTTAGGGGGGAAGCTGGGAGATACGCAGTATTTT
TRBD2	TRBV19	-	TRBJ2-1	CASSIPLAGGLGRNEQFF	TGTGCCAGTAGTATTCCCCTAGCGGGAGGGCTGGGTCGCAATGAGCAGTTCTTC
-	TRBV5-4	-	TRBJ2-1	CASSTGSQGLVYNEQFF	TGTGCCAGCAGCACCGGGTCGCAGGGCCTCGTTTACAATGAGCAGTTCTTC
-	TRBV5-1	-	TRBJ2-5	CATSDGMKETQYF	TGCGCCACCTCGGACGGGATGAAAGAGACCCAGTACTTC
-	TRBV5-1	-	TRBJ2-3	CASSGLKSGTVTDTQYF	TGCGCCAGCAGCGGACTCAAATCCGGCACAGTTACAGATACGCAGTATTTT
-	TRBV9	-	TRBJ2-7	CASSVDPSASYEQYF	TGTGCCAGCAGCGTAGACCCTAGCGCCTCCTACGAGCAGTACTTC